This T cell receptor (beta chain) came from a study of shared clonotypes between healthy human individuals. An even split of each subset's genomic DNA across several immunoSEQ plates was performed. Every unsorted PBMC PCR replicate was loaded with roughly 0.3 ug DNA, approximately 30,000 T cell genomes. Unsorted PBMC DNA was sequenced on ten immunoSEQ deep assay plates. Here immunoSEQ multiplex PCR was the method, and the copy in TCRdb shows in-frame clones only, minus some. The table shows 530,000 or so clones, with roughly 85% occurring only once. With 2 bases removed from V and 0 bases from J, the gap between germline ends came to 7 bases. The CDR3 runs to 15 residues. CDR1 and CDR2 from the germline V gene are KGHSH and LQKENI. The donor population consisted of healthy HIV-negative adults with no recent acute infections or vaccinations.

The sequenced material came from PBMCs. This sequence joins TRBV18 and TRBJ2-2, with D maybe TRBD2 (5 bases). This sequence was found in a woman aged 40 to 50 in good health. Some clones in this sample may be carry-over from other donors' samples. The DNA of the CDR3 is TGTGCCAGCTCACCAGAGGGATCGAACACCGGGGAGCTGTTTTTT. As protein: CASSPEGSNTGELFF.